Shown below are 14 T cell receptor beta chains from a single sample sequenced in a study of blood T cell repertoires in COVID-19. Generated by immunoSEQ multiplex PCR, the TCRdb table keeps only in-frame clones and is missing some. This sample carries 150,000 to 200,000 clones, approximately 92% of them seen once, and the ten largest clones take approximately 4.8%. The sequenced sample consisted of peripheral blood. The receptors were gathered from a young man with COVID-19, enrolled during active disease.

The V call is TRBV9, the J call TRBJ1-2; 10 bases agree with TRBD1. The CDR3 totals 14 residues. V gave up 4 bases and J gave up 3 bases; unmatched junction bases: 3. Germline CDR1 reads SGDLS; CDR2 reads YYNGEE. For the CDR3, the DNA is TGTGCCAGCAGCCCAGGGACAGGGGACTATGGCTACACCTTC. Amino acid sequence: CASSPGTGDYGYTF.

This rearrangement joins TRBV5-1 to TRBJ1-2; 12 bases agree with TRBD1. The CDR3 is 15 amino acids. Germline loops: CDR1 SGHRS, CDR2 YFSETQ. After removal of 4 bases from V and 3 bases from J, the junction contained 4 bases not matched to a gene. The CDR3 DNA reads TGCGCCAGCAGCCCGGGACAGGGGGCCCACTATGGCTACACCTTC. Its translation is CASSPGQGAHYGYTF.

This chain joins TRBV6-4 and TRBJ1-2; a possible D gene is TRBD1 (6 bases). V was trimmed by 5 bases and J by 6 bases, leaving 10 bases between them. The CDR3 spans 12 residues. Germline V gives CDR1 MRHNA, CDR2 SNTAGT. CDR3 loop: CASSTTGNGYTF. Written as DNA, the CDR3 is TGTGCCAGCAGTACCACAGGGAATGGCTACACCTTC.

CDR3: CASSPGDTEAFF. CDR3 nucleotides: TGTGCCAGCAGTCCAGGGGACACTGAAGCTTTCTTT. V usage is TRBV12-3 or TRBV12-4 and J usage is TRBJ1-1; D perhaps matches TRBD1 (6 bases). Trimming cost V 5 bases and J 3 bases, with 7 bases left between them. The CDR3 totals 12 residues.

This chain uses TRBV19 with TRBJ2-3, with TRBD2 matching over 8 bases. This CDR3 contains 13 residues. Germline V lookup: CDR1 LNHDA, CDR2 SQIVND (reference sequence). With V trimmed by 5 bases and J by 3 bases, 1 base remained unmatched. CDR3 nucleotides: TGTGCCAGTAGTCGACTAGCGACAGATACGCAGTATTTT. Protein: CASSRLATDTQYF.

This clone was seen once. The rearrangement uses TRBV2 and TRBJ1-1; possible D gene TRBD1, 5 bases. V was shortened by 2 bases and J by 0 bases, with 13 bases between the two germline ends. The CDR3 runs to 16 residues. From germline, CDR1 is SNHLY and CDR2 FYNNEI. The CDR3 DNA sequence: TGTGCCAGCAGTGAACTTGACAGAACCCTGAACACTGAAGCTTTCTTT. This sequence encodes CASSELDRTLNTEAFF.

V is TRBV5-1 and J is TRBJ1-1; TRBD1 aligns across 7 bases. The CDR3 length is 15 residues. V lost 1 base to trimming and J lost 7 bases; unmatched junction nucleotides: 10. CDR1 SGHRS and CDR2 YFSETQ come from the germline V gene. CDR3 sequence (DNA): TGCGCCAGCAGCTTGAACAGGGGCGAATCAGATGAAGCTTTCTTT. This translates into CASSLNRGESDEAFF.

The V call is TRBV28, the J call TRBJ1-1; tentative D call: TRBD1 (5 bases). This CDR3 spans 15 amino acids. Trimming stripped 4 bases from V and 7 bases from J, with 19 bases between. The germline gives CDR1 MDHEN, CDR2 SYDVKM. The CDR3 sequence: CASSSGVRGAGEAFF. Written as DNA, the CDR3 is TGTGCCAGCAGTTCAGGAGTGCGGGGCGCAGGTGAAGCTTTCTTT.

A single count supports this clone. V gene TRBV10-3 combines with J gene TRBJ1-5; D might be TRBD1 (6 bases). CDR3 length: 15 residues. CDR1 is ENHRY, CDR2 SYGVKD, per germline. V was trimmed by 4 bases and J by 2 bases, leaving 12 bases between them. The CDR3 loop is CAISGQGSGNQPQHF. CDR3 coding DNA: TGTGCCATCAGTGGCCAGGGGTCGGGCAATCAGCCCCAGCATTTT.

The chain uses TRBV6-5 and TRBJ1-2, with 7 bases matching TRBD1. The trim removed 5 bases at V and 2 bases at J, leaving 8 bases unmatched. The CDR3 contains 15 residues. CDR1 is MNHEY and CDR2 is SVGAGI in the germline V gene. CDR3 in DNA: TGTGCCAGCAGTCGTTCCAGGGGGACAAACTATGGCTACACCTTC. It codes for CASSRSRGTNYGYTF.

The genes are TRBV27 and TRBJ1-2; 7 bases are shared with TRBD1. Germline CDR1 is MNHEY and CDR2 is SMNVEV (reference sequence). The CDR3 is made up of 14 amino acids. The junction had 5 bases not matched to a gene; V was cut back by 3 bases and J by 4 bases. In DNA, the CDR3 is TGTGCCAGCAGTTTCCGGGACAGTGCCTATGGCTACACCTTC. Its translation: CASSFRDSAYGYTF.

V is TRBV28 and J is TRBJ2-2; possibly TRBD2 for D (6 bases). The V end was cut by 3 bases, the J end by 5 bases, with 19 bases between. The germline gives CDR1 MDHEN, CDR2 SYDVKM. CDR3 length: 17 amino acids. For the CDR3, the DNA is TGTGCCAGCAGTTTTCCCCCCGGCGGGCGGGGAACCGGGGAGCTGTTTTTT. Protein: CASSFPPGGRGTGELFF. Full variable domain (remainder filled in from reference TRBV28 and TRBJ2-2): DVKVTQSSRYLVKRTGEKVFLECVQDMDHENMFWYRQDPGLGLRLIYFSYDVKMKEKGDIPEGYSVSREKKERFSLILESASTNQTSMYLCASSFPPGGRGTGELFFGEGSRLTVL.

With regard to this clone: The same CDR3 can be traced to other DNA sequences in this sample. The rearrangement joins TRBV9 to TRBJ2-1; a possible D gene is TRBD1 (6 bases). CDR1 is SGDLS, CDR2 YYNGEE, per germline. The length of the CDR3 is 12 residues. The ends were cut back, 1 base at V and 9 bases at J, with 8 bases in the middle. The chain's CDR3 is CASSVQGSEQFF. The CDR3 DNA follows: TGTGCCAGCAGCGTACAGGGGAGTGAGCAGTTCTTC.

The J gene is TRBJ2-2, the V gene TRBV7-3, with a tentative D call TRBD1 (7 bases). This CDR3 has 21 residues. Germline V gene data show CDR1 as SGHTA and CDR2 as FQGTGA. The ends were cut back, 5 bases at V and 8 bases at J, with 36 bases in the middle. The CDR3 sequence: CASSPRPLQLLKEGAGGELFF. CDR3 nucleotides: TGTGCCAGCAGCCCTCGCCCCCTCCAGCTCCTGAAGGAGGGGGCAGGGGGGGAGCTGTTTTTT.